This T cell receptor beta chain was profiled in a study of cytomegalovirus exposure and HLA in healthy donors. Study information: From donors who were HLA-typed, an early data release held 70 million to 90 million unique TCRs.

The PCR used 60 Vbeta and 13 Jbeta primers. Some clones are missing from TCRdb's copy, which holds only in-frame ones; the method was immunoSEQ multiplex PCR. The data show over 150,000 clones, with 80% seen just once and approximately 2.2% held by the top ten. Study-wide results and limits: A few V segments could not be told apart, such as TRBV6-2 and TRBV6-3, and were left out. There were around 160 TCR beta chains listed as cytomegalovirus-associated.

CDR1 and CDR2 (germline): SQVTM, ANQGSEA. Trimming took off 1 base at V and 5 bases at J, with 11 bases between the two ends. The CDR3 spans 13 residues. Remarks on this clone: No antigen is known for it.

This chain joins TRBV29-1 and TRBJ1-2; TRBD1 might be the D (5 bases). The sequence was collected from a male donor in good health and CMV-seronegative. Input material: PBMCs. The CDR3 region has the DNA TGCAGCGTTGAAGGAGGGGACTCGTATGGCTACACCTTC. Translated: CSVEGGDSYGYTF.